Shown below are 7 T cell receptor beta chains from a single sample sequenced in a study of T cell responses to AZD1222 COVID-19 vaccine. TCRdb's copy holds only in-frame clones and misses some; the assay was immunoSEQ multiplex PCR. The table has about 110,000 clones, 85% to 90% seen once. This material consisted of peripheral blood, taken 28 days after the second AZD1222 dose. These receptor sequences come from an adult who received the AZD1222 COVID-19 vaccine.

The V call is TRBV28, the J call TRBJ1-2; D unclear. This CDR3 has 10 residues. Trimming cost V 6 bases and J 5 bases, with 4 bases left between them. Germline V gene data show CDR1 as MDHEN and CDR2 as SYDVKM. CDR3 nucleotide sequence: TGTGCCAGCAGATCGTATGGCTACACCTTC. Residues: CASRSYGYTF.

The rearrangement links TRBV15 to TRBJ1-3, with D unresolved. Germline loops: CDR1 LNHNV, CDR2 YYDKDF (reference sequence). V was trimmed by 2 bases and J by 0 bases, leaving 8 bases between them. The CDR3 is 15 amino acids. CDR3: CATSRSTLSGNTIYF. The CDR3 DNA is TGTGCCACCAGCAGATCCACCCTCTCTGGAAACACCATATATTTT.

The chain uses TRBV5-6 and TRBJ1-1; D is uncertain. The CDR3 sequence is 13 residues long. Germline CDR1 and CDR2: SGHDT and YYEEEE. V was trimmed by 0 bases and J by 11 bases, leaving 14 bases between them. CDR3 in DNA: TGTGCCAGCAGCTTGGCCTCAGGCCTTGAGGCTTTCTTT. Its protein product is CASSLASGLEAFF.

This chain joins TRBV10-2 and TRBJ2-1; 7 nucleotides agree with TRBD1. Germline lookup yields CDR1 WSHSY and CDR2 SAAADI. There are 17 residues in the CDR3. The V and J ends lost 6 bases and 6 bases, in that order; junction bases with no gene match: 17. DNA of the CDR3: TGCGCCAGCAGCCGCGGACAGATCACAGGGGTGGGCAATGAGCAGTTCTTC. It encodes CASSRGQITGVGNEQFF.

V usage is TRBV3-1 (or the pseudogene TRBV3-2) and J usage is TRBJ2-3; tentatively, D is TRBD1 or TRBD2 (6 bases each). Per the germline V gene, CDR1 is LGHDT and CDR2 is YNNKEL (reference sequence). Trimming took off 0 bases at V and 5 bases at J, with 18 bases between the two ends. This CDR3 is built from 17 residues. The CDR3 reads CASSQDPQRGALDTQYF. In DNA form, the CDR3 reads TGTGCCAGCAGCCAAGACCCCCAGAGGGGGGCCTTAGATACGCAGTATTTT.

The rearrangement links TRBV2 to TRBJ2-7; the D call may be TRBD1 or TRBD2 (5 bases each). Germline CDR1 SNHLY, CDR2 FYNNEI. This CDR3 comprises 13 residues. Trimming took off 6 bases at V and 1 base at J, with 10 bases between the two ends. The CDR3: CASRGDGSYEQYF. The CDR3 DNA sequence: TGTGCCAGCAGAGGGGACGGTTCCTACGAGCAGTACTTC.

This clone was counted once. V usage is TRBV2 and J usage is TRBJ2-7, with 11 bases aligning to TRBD2. Germline CDR1 is SNHLY and CDR2 is FYNNEI. The trim removed 6 bases at V and 6 bases at J, leaving 1 base unmatched. The CDR3 loop spans 12 amino acids. The DNA for the CDR3 is TGTGCCAGCAGACTAGCGGGAGCCGAGCAGTACTTC. This gives the protein CASRLAGAEQYF.